This T cell receptor beta chain was documented in a study of blood T cell repertoires in COVID-19. Across the study: Specimens from acute and convalescent COVID-19 originated in the United States, Italy and Spain.

Assay: immunoSEQ multiplex PCR; the TCRdb copy retains only in-frame clones and omits some. The sample consists of some 200,000 clones, less than 90% of them appearing once. The CDR3 is 14 residues long. Germline CDR1 ENHRY, CDR2 SYGVKD. Source material: peripheral blood. The TCR originated in a woman in her 70s with acute or convalescent COVID-19. The chain combines TRBV10-3 with TRBJ2-3; 8 nucleotides match TRBD2. This CDR3 is CAPPSGLAPDTQYF. The CDR3 nucleotides read TGTGCTCCCCCTTCCGGACTAGCCCCAGATACGCAGTATTTT.